These 3 T cell receptor beta chains were all obtained from the same sample, sequenced in a study of identifying expanded T cells in peripheral blood. TCRdb's table, derived via immunoSEQ multiplex PCR, lists solely in-frame clones and lacks some. Counted here are approximately 57,000 clones, roughly nine tenths occurring once; the ten biggest clones make up 3.6%. The sequenced sample consisted of blood. The receptors derive from a person between 18 and 75 years old in good health.

The chain has TRBV4-1 and TRBJ2-3; 9 bases line up with TRBD2. The CDR3 extends over 18 amino acids. The V gene's germline CDR1 is MGHRA and CDR2 YSYEKL. V lost 1 base, J lost 4 bases, and 12 bases stayed unmatched. The CDR3 DNA is TGCGCCAGCAGCCAAGCAGAGCTTAGCGGGAGCCGCCCAGATACGCAGTATTTT. As protein: CASSQAELSGSRPDTQYF.

The V gene is TRBV28, the J gene TRBJ1-2, with D possibly matching TRBD1 (5 bases). The CDR3 spans 13 residues. V shed 7 bases and J shed 4 bases, with 13 bases lying between them. Germline CDR1 MDHEN, CDR2 SYDVKM. The CDR3 is CASTLGVGYGYTF. CDR3 sequence (DNA): TGTGCCAGCACCCTAGGGGTAGGCTATGGCTACACCTTC.

The CDR3 region is CASSFSTCAWTLHF. The CDR3, as DNA: TGTGCCAGCAGCTTTAGTACATGCGCTTGGACCCTCCACTTT. The chain uses TRBV7-2 and TRBJ1-6, with D uncertain. The V and J ends lost 3 bases and 14 bases respectively, with 17 bases between them. This CDR3 contains 14 residues. Germline CDR1 SGHTA, CDR2 FQGNSA.